Following are 24 T cell receptor beta chains from one sample sequenced in a study of T-cell memory formation after mild COVID-19 (dated by TCRdb to about 2021). Libraries were built with 5' RACE. Data came from an Illumina NovaSeq 6000. The public sequencing data were trimmed at Q25 with fastp and processed into clonotypes with MiXCR by TCRdb, which kept only in-frame beta chains. One record per CDR3 amino acid sequence lists the most common genes and DNA. The sample table shows around 200,000 distinct CDR3 sequences, and 10% to 13% are seen once. The ten largest clones add up to 3% to 3.5% of the sample. Source material: PBMCs or a T cell subset sorted from them (not recorded which). The receptors stem from a man aged 18 to 29 who had mild COVID-19 (a few samples of this study predate the infection). The sample titles of this study are shuffled in the database, so cell type and time point are left out; the donor was told from shared clones.

This clonotype was counted between two and nine times. The chain uses TRBV15 and TRBJ1-3, with a weak D call TRBD1 (6 bases). The V and J ends lost 0 bases and 8 bases respectively, with 14 bases between them. The CDR3 is 15 residues long. Germline V gene lookup returns CDR1 LNHNV and CDR2 YYDKDF (reference sequence). The CDR3 DNA reads TGTGCCACCAGCAGAGACGGGGGCGCGGACTACACCATATATTTT. It translates to CATSRDGGADYTIYF.

The chain uses TRBV10-3 and TRBJ1-1; 7 nucleotides agree with TRBD1. V was pared by 7 bases and J by 3 bases, with 5 bases of the junction left unmatched. The CDR3 length is 13 residues. Germline values: CDR1 ENHRY, CDR2 SYGVKD. The CDR3 spells CAITGTEHTEAFF. Written as DNA, the CDR3 is TGTGCCATCACTGGGACAGAGCACACTGAAGCTTTCTTT.

This clonotype occurred many times. The chain recombines TRBV7-2 with TRBJ2-5; D unresolved. Deletions cut 6 bases from V and 4 bases from J, with 18 bases between. Germline CDR1 and CDR2: SGHTA and FQGNSA. This CDR3 has 15 amino acids. CDR3 nucleotide sequence: TGTGCCAGCAGTTTCCAAGCCGGTAACCGAGAGACCCAGTACTTC. Protein sequence: CASSFQAGNRETQYF.

The CDR3 region is CASSLQALDTQYF. In nucleotides, the CDR3 is TGTGCCAGCAGTTTACAGGCGTTGGATACGCAGTATTTT. V and J are TRBV12-3 or TRBV12-4 and TRBJ2-3, with D unresolved. The CDR3 has 13 amino acids. V was clipped by 2 bases and J by 6 bases, with 9 bases between them.

The V gene is TRBV6-2 or TRBV6-3, the J gene TRBJ2-7; 10 nucleotides align to TRBD1. CDR1 is MNHEY and CDR2 is SVGEGT in the germline V gene. With 2 bases clipped from V and 3 bases from J, the junction kept 4 bases outside the gene matches. The CDR3 sequence is 15 residues long. The CDR3 reads CASSYTRDRGYEQYV. CDR3 nucleotide sequence: TGTGCCAGCAGTTACACCAGGGACAGGGGCTACGAGCAGTACGTC.

This clonotype was picked up many times. This rearrangement joins TRBV7-2 to TRBJ1-2; 8 nucleotides agree with TRBD1. Germline V lookup: CDR1 SGHTA, CDR2 FQGNSA. V shed 6 bases, J shed 8 bases, and the junction held 8 bases outside the gene matches. The CDR3 is 13 residues long. Written as DNA, the CDR3 is TGTGCCAGCAGTTCGGACAGGGACAGGGGCTACACCTTC. As protein: CASSSDRDRGYTF.

There are a few counts of this clonotype. This chain uses TRBV7-3 with TRBJ1-4; D possibly corresponds to TRBD1 (5 bases). CDR1 is SGHTA, CDR2 FQGTGA, per germline. The CDR3 consists of 14 residues. Between the trimmed V and J ends, which lost 5 bases and 7 bases, there was a span of 14 bases. CDR3 region: CASSVRGGSEKLFF. DNA for the CDR3: TGTGCCAGCAGCGTACGGGGGGGTAGTGAAAAACTGTTTTTT.

The chain combines TRBV28 with TRBJ2-5; 8 nucleotides line up with TRBD2. This CDR3 comprises 13 residues. V lost 8 bases, J lost 7 bases, and 9 bases stayed unmatched. CDR1 is MDHEN, CDR2 SYDVKM, per germline. The CDR3 is CASFGLAPPTQYF. The CDR3 nucleotides are TGTGCCAGCTTCGGACTAGCACCACCGACCCAGTACTTC.

There are a few counts of this clonotype. This sequence joins TRBV5-1 and TRBJ2-1; 11 bases fit TRBD2. This CDR3 spans 16 amino acids. Germline V CDR1 and CDR2: SGHRS, YFSETQ. The V segment lost 4 bases and the J segment 6 bases; nucleotides outside the gene matches: 9. CDR3 bases: TGCGCCAGCAGCCTTCCACTAGCGGGGGTTCGCAATGAGCAGTTCTTC. Translated, it gives CASSLPLAGVRNEQFF.

This clonotype has just a few counts. The chain employs TRBV5-1 and TRBJ2-3, with D possibly being TRBD1 (6 bases). Per the germline V gene, CDR1 is SGHRS and CDR2 is YFSETQ. This CDR3 has 14 amino acids. V dropped 5 bases and J dropped 0 bases, with 10 bases sitting between them. The CDR3 DNA is TGCGCCAGCAGTCGGGACATTAGCACAGATACGCAGTATTTT. Protein: CASSRDISTDTQYF.

This chain connects TRBV4-2 to TRBJ2-3; the match to TRBD2 covers 11 bases. CDR3 length equals 21 residues. Looked up from germline, CDR1 is LGHNA and CDR2 is YNFKEQ. V lost 1 base to trimming and J lost 0 bases; unmatched junction nucleotides: 15. DNA of the CDR3: TGTGCCAGCAGCCAAGGGGTGGTAGCGGGGGGGCCTTGGAGGAGCACAGATACGCAGTATTTT. It specifies CASSQGVVAGGPWRSTDTQYF.

The rearrangement uses TRBV2 and TRBJ2-3; D unclear. Germline V CDR1 and CDR2: SNHLY, FYNNEI. The CDR3 has 12 amino acids. The V end lost 8 bases, the J end lost 5 bases, and 11 bases lay between the germline ends. The CDR3 nucleotides are TGTGCCAGCGGCTTACCCCAAGATACGCAGTATTTT. This translates into CASGLPQDTQYF.

Only a few counts were recorded for this clonotype. V usage is TRBV29-1 and J usage is TRBJ2-1; possibly TRBD2 for D (6 bases). This CDR3 is built from 15 residues. Germline CDR1 reads SQVTM; CDR2 reads ANQGSEA. Trimming removed 7 bases from V and 8 bases from J, with 24 bases in between. CDR3 DNA: TGCAGCGCCCCAGGGCGGGCTAGCGATGTCGATGAGCAGTTCTTC. It yields the protein CSAPGRASDVDEQFF.

This clonotype was counted ten times or more. The chain recombines TRBV6-5 with TRBJ2-1; tentative D call: TRBD2 (6 bases). Trimming took 6 bases from V and 2 from J, leaving 20 bases between them. The CDR3 spans 17 residues. Germline CDR1 reads MNHEY; CDR2 reads SVGAGI. The CDR3 protein is CASSPLPSAFAYNEQFF. The CDR3 DNA follows: TGTGCCAGCAGCCCACTTCCTAGCGCCTTCGCCTACAATGAGCAGTTCTTC.

This clonotype showed up many times. The chain couples TRBV28 to TRBJ2-3; D remains unclear. V shed 6 bases and J shed 2 bases, with 6 bases lying between them. The germline V gene has CDR1 MDHEN and CDR2 SYDVKM. The CDR3 runs to 12 residues. This CDR3 reads CASSDDTDTQYF. The CDR3 coding sequence is TGTGCCAGCAGCGACGACACAGATACGCAGTATTTT.

The rearrangement uses TRBV27 and TRBJ2-3; D unresolved. CDR1 MNHEY and CDR2 SMNVEV come from the germline V gene (reference sequence). The CDR3 length is 16 residues. The V end lost 6 bases, the J end lost 1 base, and 17 bases lay between the germline ends. The CDR3 DNA sequence: TGTGCCAGCAGCTCACACGGAGTTATGGGCACAGATACGCAGTATTTT. Protein: CASSSHGVMGTDTQYF.

This clonotype was detected ten times or more. V usage is TRBV2 and J usage is TRBJ1-5; 7 bases map to TRBD1. The V segment lost 6 bases and the J segment 4 bases; nucleotides outside the gene matches: 3. This CDR3 has 13 amino acids. CDR1 and CDR2 from the germline V gene are SNHLY and FYNNEI. The CDR3 region is CASRRDSNQPQHF. The CDR3 DNA sequence: TGTGCCAGCAGGCGGGACAGTAATCAGCCCCAGCATTTT.

This chain uses TRBV7-3 with TRBJ2-1, with D hard to call. Germline CDR1 reads SGHTA; CDR2 reads FQGTGA. CDR3 size: 16 residues. Trimming removed 2 bases from V and 3 bases from J, with 14 bases in between. The CDR3 nucleotides are TGTGCCAGCAGCTTATCTGGCGGCTCGGTCTACAATGAGCAGTTCTTC. Protein sequence: CASSLSGGSVYNEQFF.

A few counts support this clonotype. The V gene is TRBV15, the J gene TRBJ1-5, with no clear D. Per germline, CDR1 LNHNV and CDR2 YYDKDF (reference sequence). The CDR3 is 12 residues long. Trimming shortened V by 0 bases and J by 5 bases, and 2 bases separated the two germline ends. The CDR3 loop reads CATSRDDQPQHF. As DNA, the CDR3 is TGTGCCACCAGCAGAGACGATCAGCCCCAGCATTTT.

In this sample, this clonotype turned up many times. The chain joins TRBV5-6 to TRBJ2-7; no firm D call. Germline V gene data show CDR1 as SGHDT and CDR2 as YYEEEE. The CDR3 extends over 12 amino acids. Trimming pared 4 bases from V and 5 bases from J, leaving 10 bases between. CDR3 residues: CASSPGQDEQYF. For the CDR3, the DNA is TGTGCCAGCAGCCCCGGTCAGGACGAGCAGTACTTC.

This clonotype was seen more than once but under ten times. The rearrangement uses TRBV18 and TRBJ2-4, with 7 bases that match TRBD1. CDR3 length equals 15 residues. Germline V CDR1 and CDR2: KGHSH, LQKENI. V gave up 2 bases and J gave up 1 base; unmatched junction bases: 2. The CDR3 sequence: CASSPDRVAKNIQYF. The CDR3, as DNA: TGTGCCAGCTCACCAGACAGGGTGGCCAAAAACATTCAGTACTTC. Complete variable domain (other parts from reference TRBV18 and TRBJ2-4): NAGVMQNPRHLVRRRGQEARLRCSPMKGHSHVYWYRQLPEEGLKFMVYLQKENIIDESGMPKERFSAEFPKEGPSILRIQQVVRGDSAAYFCASSPDRVAKNIQYFGAGTRLSVL.

This chain links TRBV12-3 or TRBV12-4 with TRBJ2-1; 7 bases fit TRBD2. This CDR3 spans 15 amino acids. After removal of 3 bases from V and 7 bases from J, the junction contained 9 bases not matched to a gene. The chain's CDR3 is CASSLGLAEGNEQFF. The CDR3 DNA is TGTGCCAGCAGTTTGGGTCTAGCGGAGGGTAATGAGCAGTTCTTC.

This clonotype was seen more than once but under ten times. This chain joins TRBV4-3 and TRBJ2-3, with TRBD2 as a possible D gene (5 bases). CDR1 is LGHNA, CDR2 YSLEER, per germline. This CDR3 spans 17 amino acids. V shed 0 bases and J shed 6 bases, with 19 bases lying between them. DNA of the CDR3: TGCGCCAGCAGCCAAGAATGGAGCGGTGCCGCGATCGATACGCAGTATTTT. This gives the protein CASSQEWSGAAIDTQYF.

The DNA of the CDR3 is TGCGCCAGCAGTATGGGACAGAACACTGAAGCTTTCTTT. Protein: CASSMGQNTEAFF. V gene TRBV5-1 combines with J gene TRBJ1-1; weak D call: TRBD1 (6 bases). Trimming removed 5 bases at V and 1 base at J, with 9 bases between. In germline, CDR1 is SGHRS, CDR2 YFSETQ. The CDR3 length is 13 residues.